This T cell receptor beta chain was observed in a study of blood T cell repertoires in COVID-19. Overall study context: Samples came from the United States, Italy and Spain, spanning acute and convalescent COVID-19. In each case, the material was cDNA or gDNA derived from T cells, B-cell-depleted T cells, or PBMCs.

The CDR3 is made up of 12 amino acids. In the original analysis: Reference gene primer amplification in the assay estimated nucleated cell counts. Sequencing was performed with immunoSEQ multiplex PCR; in TCRdb, only in-frame clones are kept and a portion is missing. V, J and clone size derive from that table, while D and trimming were established from the DNA sequence. This repertoire shows 160,000 or so clones, roughly 86% found once; its top ten account for roughly 1.5%. The TCR comes from a woman between 45 and 65 years old with acute or convalescent COVID-19. Input material: peripheral blood. V and J are TRBV21-1 and TRBJ2-7; the table's D call TRBD1 went unverified against the DNA. TRBV21-1 is classified as a pseudogene. CDR3 DNA sequence: TGTGCCAGCAGCGAACAGAGTTACGAGCAGTACTTC. Protein: CASSEQSYEQYF.